This TCR beta chain was recorded in a study of blood T cells in healthy people across ages. A J-beta primer mix and a sample-barcoded 5' primer were used in a second PCR of about 7 to 12 cycles. Every molecule of cDNA carried a tag from a template-switch adaptor with 12 random nucleotides. MiXCR, run by TCRdb on the 5' RACE reads, gives a single entry per CDR3 protein. The repertoire consists of about 290,000 distinct CDR3 sequences, with around 30% occurring once and the leading ten covering over 25%. The ends were cut back, 6 bases at V and 9 bases at J, with 23 bases in the middle. The CDR3 has 16 amino acids. Germline V gene data show CDR1 as LNHDA and CDR2 as SQIVND (reference sequence). Points on this clonotype: Its specificity is not known.

Whole-study findings and limits: A greater number of naive CD4+ cells and higher diversity distinguished long-lived donors from aged donors. It was held that the diversity estimates obtained from one million T cells were underestimates.

V and J are TRBV19 and TRBJ2-2, with D perhaps given as TRBD1 or TRBD2 (6 bases each). The sequence was obtained from a woman aged 70-85 years in good health. Sequenced: blood. The CDR3 DNA reads as TGTGCCAGTAGGGAGGGGCGACAGGACTCACGGTGGGAGCTGTTTTTT. It yields the protein CASREGRQDSRWELFF.